This T cell receptor beta chain was retrieved from a study of spatial heterogeneity in lung cancer. Study in general: Among detected sequences, beta-chain ones consistently exceeded alpha-chain ones in number. Mean representation of each unique TCR and UMI combination in the raw reads exceeded ten occurrences. General observations from the study: Counts of expanded alpha and beta TCRs within tumors tracked the tumor nonsynonymous mutation count.

V lost 1 base, J lost 6 bases, and 10 bases lay in between. This CDR3 is built from 13 residues. Germline V lookup: CDR1 SGHDN, CDR2 FVKESK. TCRdb re-called the 5' RACE reads with MiXCR, one entry per CDR3 protein. The repertoire includes approximately 94,000 distinct CDR3 sequences, 3.5% to 5% of them detected once, and 20% to 25% sits in the top ten. This clonotype occurred many times. What it binds is not known. Noted time point: sample taken at primary tumor resection. Samples were obtained from more than 70 donors, all untreated early-stage non-small cell lung cancer patients. Unsorted whole RNA from tumor, nontumor lung or frozen PBMC underwent sequencing.

The rearrangement joins TRBV14 to TRBJ2-7, with D possibly TRBD2 on 6 matching bases. The clonotype originates from a male donor with early-stage non-small cell lung cancer. Sample: lung tumor tissue, taken at surgery. CDR3 in amino acids: CASSQVAGSEQYF. The CDR3 bases are TGTGCCAGCAGCCAAGTTGCGGGGAGCGAGCAGTACTTC.